Listed below are T cell receptor beta chains from one sample, sequenced in a study of blood T cell repertoires in COVID-19. Data came from immunoSEQ multiplex PCR; TCRdb stores just in-frame clones and leaves some out. The repertoire holds about 140,000 clones, with about 80% as singletons. The sample was peripheral blood. The receptors originated from a human donor in a cohort sampled during active COVID-19. The CDR3 runs from the conserved cysteine through the conserved F or W. The order of the fields is D gene, clone size, J gene, V gene, CDR3 DNA, CDR3 protein. D genes are given only for firm matches. Rows may omit the clone size; those that give it use once, few, many or a size class.

D gene: TRBD1; clone size: NA; J gene: TRBJ2-1; V gene: TRBV3-1/TRBV3-2; CDR3 DNA: TGTGCCAGCAGCCAAGACCCGAGACAGGGGTTCGATGAGCAGTTCTTC; CDR3 protein: CASSQDPRQGFDEQFF
D gene: NA; clone size: NA; J gene: TRBJ2-2; V gene: TRBV2; CDR3 DNA: TGTGCCAGCAGTGCAGACAGGGAGCTGTTTTTT; CDR3 protein: CASSADRELFF
D gene: TRBD1; clone size: NA; J gene: TRBJ2-7; V gene: TRBV6-5; CDR3 DNA: TGTGCCAGCAGCGGAGACAGGGGATTCTCCTACGAGCAGTACTTC; CDR3 protein: CASSGDRGFSYEQYF
D gene: NA; clone size: NA; J gene: TRBJ1-1; V gene: TRBV7-3; CDR3 DNA: TGTGCCAGCAGCTTATACGGTGAATCCACTGAAGCTTTCTTT; CDR3 protein: CASSLYGESTEAFF
D gene: NA; clone size: NA; J gene: TRBJ1-6; V gene: TRBV9; CDR3 DNA: TGTGCCAGCGGAGCCTCCCCAAATTCACCCCTCCACTTT; CDR3 protein: CASGASPNSPLHF
D gene: TRBD2; clone size: NA; J gene: TRBJ2-1; V gene: TRBV19; CDR3 DNA: TGTGCCAGTAGTATTTCTAGCGGGCGATACAATGAGCAGTTCTTC; CDR3 protein: CASSISSGRYNEQFF
D gene: NA; clone size: NA; J gene: TRBJ1-2; V gene: TRBV6-1; CDR3 DNA: TGTGCCAGCAGTGAAAACGGGCCGGGAAGCTACACCTTC; CDR3 protein: CASSENGPGSYTF
D gene: TRBD2; clone size: NA; J gene: TRBJ2-5; V gene: TRBV5-4; CDR3 DNA: TGTGCCAGCAGCTTGGCCCTTACTAGCGGGATTGACCAAGAGACCCAGTACTTC; CDR3 protein: CASSLALTSGIDQETQYF
D gene: NA; clone size: NA; J gene: TRBJ1-1; V gene: TRBV4-2; CDR3 DNA: TGTGCCAGCAGCCAGGGGGCGCGGGCTGAAGCTTTCTTT; CDR3 protein: CASSQGARAEAFF
D gene: NA; clone size: NA; J gene: TRBJ1-2; V gene: TRBV15; CDR3 DNA: TGTGCCACCAGCAGAGTACAGGACCCGTACTATGGCTACACCTTC; CDR3 protein: CATSRVQDPYYGYTF
D gene: NA; clone size: once; J gene: TRBJ2-1; V gene: TRBV6-5; CDR3 DNA: TGTACCAGCATGGAGAGCTCCTACAATGAGCAGTTCTTC; CDR3 protein: CTSMESSYNEQFF
D gene: TRBD1; clone size: NA; J gene: TRBJ2-3; V gene: TRBV7-6; CDR3 DNA: TGTGCCAGCAGCTTACCGCCGGGACAGGGGGCAGATACGCAGTATTTT; CDR3 protein: CASSLPPGQGADTQYF
D gene: NA; clone size: NA; J gene: TRBJ2-3; V gene: TRBV5-1; CDR3 DNA: TGCGCCAGCAGCTTGGGACTAGGAGGCACAGATACGCAGTATTTT; CDR3 protein: CASSLGLGGTDTQYF
D gene: NA; clone size: NA; J gene: TRBJ1-1; V gene: TRBV2; CDR3 DNA: TGTGCCAGCAGTGAACAGGGACTCTCGAACACTGAAGCTTTCTTT; CDR3 protein: CASSEQGLSNTEAFF
D gene: TRBD2; clone size: NA; J gene: TRBJ2-3; V gene: TRBV2; CDR3 DNA: TGTGCCAGCAGTGACGACGCTAGCGGGGGTCTAGGTACGCAGTATTTT; CDR3 protein: CASSDDASGGLGTQYF
D gene: TRBD2; clone size: NA; J gene: TRBJ2-3; V gene: TRBV9; CDR3 DNA: TGTGCCAGCAGCGCGGGGGGTAGAACAGATACGCAGTATTTT; CDR3 protein: CASSAGGRTDTQYF
D gene: TRBD2; clone size: once; J gene: TRBJ2-1; V gene: TRBV5-4; CDR3 DNA: TGTGCCAGCAGCTTGAATCCTAGCGGTAATTACAATGAGCAGTTCTTC; CDR3 protein: CASSLNPSGNYNEQFF
D gene: NA; clone size: NA; J gene: TRBJ1-4; V gene: TRBV5-8; CDR3 DNA: TGTGCCAGCAGCTTAATAATGGGGGCTGGAGAAAAACTGTTTTTT; CDR3 protein: CASSLIMGAGEKLFF
D gene: NA; clone size: NA; J gene: TRBJ2-2; V gene: TRBV9; CDR3 DNA: TGTGCCAGCAGCGTAGGTACGGGAGAGAACACCGGGGAGCTGTTTTTT; CDR3 protein: CASSVGTGENTGELFF
D gene: NA; clone size: NA; J gene: TRBJ2-3; V gene: TRBV28; CDR3 DNA: TGTGCCAGCAGTTTGGGGGGGCAGATTAGCACAGATACGCAGTATTTT; CDR3 protein: CASSLGGQISTDTQYF
D gene: NA; clone size: NA; J gene: TRBJ1-2; V gene: TRBV9; CDR3 DNA: TGTGCCAGCAGCGCGGGATCGGGGGACGGCTATGGCTACACCTTC; CDR3 protein: CASSAGSGDGYGYTF
D gene: TRBD1; clone size: NA; J gene: TRBJ2-3; V gene: TRBV7-6; CDR3 DNA: TGTGCCAGCAGCTTAGGGACAGGGGGCGTAGATACGCAGTATTTT; CDR3 protein: CASSLGTGGVDTQYF
D gene: TRBD2; clone size: NA; J gene: TRBJ2-5; V gene: TRBV24-1; CDR3 DNA: TGTGCCACCAGCCCGGGGGGGGAAACCCAAGAGACCCAGTACTTC; CDR3 protein: CATSPGGETQETQYF
D gene: NA; clone size: NA; J gene: TRBJ2-5; V gene: TRBV9; CDR3 DNA: TGTGCCAGCAGACAGGACGGGCGGGAGACCCAGTACTTC; CDR3 protein: CASRQDGRETQYF
D gene: NA; clone size: NA; J gene: TRBJ1-1; V gene: TRBV5-1; CDR3 DNA: TGCGCCAGCAGCTCGGGGAACACTGAAGCTTTCTTT; CDR3 protein: CASSSGNTEAFF
D gene: TRBD2; clone size: NA; J gene: TRBJ2-1; V gene: TRBV6-1; CDR3 DNA: TGTGCCAGCAGTGAATTGGGACTAGCGGGATACAATGAGCAGTTCTTC; CDR3 protein: CASSELGLAGYNEQFF
D gene: NA; clone size: NA; J gene: TRBJ1-3; V gene: TRBV7-2; CDR3 DNA: TGTGCCAGCAGCGTTCCCGGGACACGAAACACCATATATTTT; CDR3 protein: CASSVPGTRNTIYF
D gene: TRBD2; clone size: NA; J gene: TRBJ2-1; V gene: TRBV19; CDR3 DNA: TGTGCCAGTAGTCTCTCGGGACTAGCGGGGGGGAGCTCCTACAATGAGCAGTTCTTC; CDR3 protein: CASSLSGLAGGSSYNEQFF
D gene: TRBD1; clone size: NA; J gene: TRBJ1-3; V gene: TRBV3-1/TRBV3-2; CDR3 DNA: TGTGCCAGCAGCCAAGATGGGACAGGTCCCAACACCATATATTTT; CDR3 protein: CASSQDGTGPNTIYF
D gene: TRBD1; clone size: NA; J gene: TRBJ1-1; V gene: TRBV20-1; CDR3 DNA: TGCAGTGCTAGTAAGGGGGCTTGGACTGAAGCTTTCTTT; CDR3 protein: CSASKGAWTEAFF
D gene: NA; clone size: NA; J gene: TRBJ1-2; V gene: TRBV30; CDR3 DNA: TGTGCCTGGAGTGTGAATGCAGGATATGGCTACACCTTC; CDR3 protein: CAWSVNAGYGYTF
D gene: NA; clone size: once; J gene: TRBJ1-1; V gene: TRBV18; CDR3 DNA: TGTGCCAGCTCGACACAGAACACTGAAGCTTTCTTT; CDR3 protein: CASSTQNTEAFF
D gene: NA; clone size: NA; J gene: TRBJ1-1; V gene: TRBV23-1; CDR3 DNA: TGCGCCAGCAGTCATTTATTGGCAGGGATCACTGAAGCTTTCTTT; CDR3 protein: CASSHLLAGITEAFF
D gene: NA; clone size: NA; J gene: TRBJ2-6; V gene: TRBV7-3; CDR3 DNA: TGTGCCAGCAGCCCCCCGGGGGCCAACGTCCTGACTTTC; CDR3 protein: CASSPPGANVLTF
D gene: NA; clone size: NA; J gene: TRBJ2-3; V gene: TRBV9; CDR3 DNA: TGTGCCAGCAGCGTAGGGACTCTTGCAGATACGCAGTATTTT; CDR3 protein: CASSVGTLADTQYF
D gene: NA; clone size: NA; J gene: TRBJ1-1; V gene: TRBV12-3/TRBV12-4; CDR3 DNA: TGTGCCAGCAGTTTAGTGGGGGCTACTGAAGCTTTCTTT; CDR3 protein: CASSLVGATEAFF
D gene: TRBD2; clone size: NA; J gene: TRBJ2-7; V gene: TRBV6-5; CDR3 DNA: TGTGCCAGCAGCCCGGGGGCTAGCGGGGGGTACGAGCAGTACTTC; CDR3 protein: CASSPGASGGYEQYF
D gene: TRBD1; clone size: NA; J gene: TRBJ1-1; V gene: TRBV11-2; CDR3 DNA: TGTGCCAGCAGCTGGGGGACAGGGGGGACCGAAGCTTTCTTT; CDR3 protein: CASSWGTGGTEAFF
D gene: NA; clone size: NA; J gene: TRBJ1-1; V gene: TRBV13; CDR3 DNA: TGTGCCAGCAGCTCCCAGGGGTACACTGAAGCTTTCTTT; CDR3 protein: CASSSQGYTEAFF
D gene: TRBD2; clone size: NA; J gene: TRBJ2-2; V gene: TRBV7-9; CDR3 DNA: TGTGCCAGCAGCTTAACTAGCGGGAGTGGTAACACCGGGGAGCTGTTTTTT; CDR3 protein: CASSLTSGSGNTGELFF
D gene: NA; clone size: NA; J gene: TRBJ2-3; V gene: TRBV7-3; CDR3 DNA: TGTGCCAGCAGCGATCCGGGACTGGGTACAGATACGCAGTATTTT; CDR3 protein: CASSDPGLGTDTQYF
D gene: TRBD1; clone size: once; J gene: TRBJ2-7; V gene: TRBV2; CDR3 DNA: TGTGCCAGCAGGGATACAGGGGGCTTGTACGAGCAGTACTTC; CDR3 protein: CASRDTGGLYEQYF
D gene: NA; clone size: NA; J gene: TRBJ1-6; V gene: TRBV6-1; CDR3 DNA: TGTGCCAGCAGTGATGCAGGGAACCCCGGAAAGGGTTCACCCCTCCACTTT; CDR3 protein: CASSDAGNPGKGSPLHF
D gene: NA; clone size: NA; J gene: TRBJ2-7; V gene: TRBV28; CDR3 DNA: TGTGCCAGCAGTTTTAGGTCAGGGACCTACGAGCAGTACTTC; CDR3 protein: CASSFRSGTYEQYF
D gene: TRBD1; clone size: NA; J gene: TRBJ2-3; V gene: TRBV2; CDR3 DNA: TGTGCCAGCAGCGAAGGGGGACAGCTCACAGATACGCAGTATTTT; CDR3 protein: CASSEGGQLTDTQYF
D gene: NA; clone size: few; J gene: TRBJ2-3; V gene: TRBV11-2; CDR3 DNA: TGTGCCAGCAGCTTAGAACTAGCCCGGGATACGCAGTATTTT; CDR3 protein: CASSLELARDTQYF
D gene: TRBD1; clone size: once; J gene: TRBJ1-2; V gene: TRBV10-3; CDR3 DNA: TGTGCCTCCACCACGGGACAGGGGGCTGGCGGCTACACCTTC; CDR3 protein: CASTTGQGAGGYTF
D gene: NA; clone size: NA; J gene: TRBJ1-2; V gene: TRBV7-9; CDR3 DNA: TGTGCCAGCAGCTTAGATCCGGCAGGGGTCTATGGCTACACCTTC; CDR3 protein: CASSLDPAGVYGYTF
D gene: TRBD1; clone size: NA; J gene: TRBJ1-4; V gene: TRBV7-9; CDR3 DNA: TGTGCCAGCAGCTCACACGGGACAGGGGGGGAAAAACTGTTTTTT; CDR3 protein: CASSSHGTGGEKLFF
D gene: NA; clone size: NA; J gene: TRBJ2-3; V gene: TRBV19; CDR3 DNA: TGTGCCAGTAGTATACGTTCCCTCACAGATACGCAGTATTTT; CDR3 protein: CASSIRSLTDTQYF
D gene: TRBD1; clone size: NA; J gene: TRBJ2-1; V gene: TRBV5-8; CDR3 DNA: TGTGCCAGCAGCGTCTTCGGGGGGACAGGGGTCTACAATGAGCAGTTCTTC; CDR3 protein: CASSVFGGTGVYNEQFF